The 26 T cell receptor beta chains in this list originate from one sample, sequenced in a study of CD8 T cells in Susac syndrome. The RNA, about 0.45 to 1 ug, was put through reverse transcription using random hexamers. Using its own MiXCR run on the immunoSEQ multiplex PCR reads, TCRdb lists one record per CDR3 protein. The data show about 240,000 distinct CDR3 sequences, around 96% seen once. The material sequenced was CD4+ T cells from PBMCs. Every receptor here comes from a human donor with Susac syndrome.

The chain carries TRBV30 and TRBJ2-6; D remains unclear. Germline CDR1 and CDR2: GTSNPN and SVGIG (reference sequence). This CDR3 has 13 amino acids. V lost 3 bases and J 2 bases, leaving 5 bases between the germline ends. In nucleotides, the CDR3 is TGTGCCTGGAGGATGGCTGGGGCCAACGTCCTGACTTTC. It codes for CAWRMAGANVLTF.

V and J are TRBV29-1 and TRBJ2-7, with D unclear. The germline V gene encodes CDR1 SQVTM and CDR2 ANQGSEA. The CDR3 runs to 12 residues. Trimming left V 5 bases short and J 4 bases short, with 12 bases between. The CDR3 nucleotides read TGCAGCGTTCGATCGACCGCGTACGAGCAGTACTTC. It codes for CSVRSTAYEQYF.

Here the CDR3 reads CSARDGQDYGYTF. For the CDR3, the DNA is TGCAGTGCTAGAGACGGACAGGACTATGGCTACACCTTC. The chain carries TRBV20-1 and TRBJ1-2; 7 bases line up with TRBD1. With V trimmed by 0 bases and J by 3 bases, 1 base remained unmatched. CDR1 DFQATT and CDR2 SNEGSKA come from the germline V gene (reference sequence). CDR3 length: 13 amino acids.

The gene calls are TRBV11-2 and TRBJ2-1; tentatively, D is TRBD2 (5 bases). Trimming took off 5 bases at V and 4 bases at J, with 15 bases between the two ends. CDR1 and CDR2 (germline): SGHAT, FQNNGV. The CDR3 totals 15 residues. CDR3 in amino acids: CASSPRPGSYNEQFF. The CDR3 nucleotides read TGTGCCAGCAGCCCGCGGCCGGGATCTTACAATGAGCAGTTCTTC.

The chain is built from TRBV20-1 and TRBJ2-5; 7 bases match TRBD1. The CDR3 extends over 13 amino acids. Germline CDR1 reads DFQATT; CDR2 reads SNEGSKA (reference sequence). Trimming took 4 bases from V and 2 from J; bases not matched to a gene: 4. This chain's CDR3 is CSANRDRQETQYF. CDR3 nucleotide sequence: TGCAGTGCTAACAGGGACAGACAAGAGACCCAGTACTTC.

This clonotype has only one observation. The genes are TRBV30 and TRBJ1-2; no definite D call. Trimming cost V 0 bases and J 7 bases, with 6 bases left between them. Germline V gene data show CDR1 as GTSNPN and CDR2 as SVGIG (reference sequence). CDR3 length: 11 amino acids. CDR3 nucleotide sequence: TGTGCCTGGAGTGTCCCTGCTGGCTACACCTTC. It is translated as CAWSVPAGYTF. Full variable domain (remainder filled in from reference TRBV30 and TRBJ1-2): SQTIHQWPATLVQPVGSPLSLECTVEGTSNPNLYWYRQAAGRGLQLLFYSVGIGQISSEVPQNLSASRPQDRQFILSSKKLLLSDSGFYLCAWSVPAGYTFGSGTRLTVV.

The chain links TRBV6-5 to TRBJ2-1, with TRBD1 identical over 9 bases. CDR3 length: 14 residues. The germline V gene encodes CDR1 MNHEY and CDR2 SVGAGI. V shed 6 bases, J shed 11 bases, and the junction held 11 bases outside the gene matches. The CDR3 bases are TGTGCCAGCAGGAGAACGGGACAGGGTGGTCAGCAGTTCTTC. This translates into CASRRTGQGGQQFF.

The chain employs TRBV7-3 and TRBJ2-7, with D unresolved. The V end was cut by 5 bases, the J end by 6 bases, with 11 bases between. The CDR3 is 12 residues long. Per germline, CDR1 SGHTA and CDR2 FQGTGA. The CDR3, as DNA: TGTGCCAGCAGCCCCGGAGTAGCCGAGCAGTACTTC. It specifies CASSPGVAEQYF.

This clonotype was recorded once. The gene calls are TRBV19 and TRBJ2-2; D ambiguous. V lost 1 base to trimming and J lost 1 base, with 7 bases between them. CDR1 and CDR2 (germline): LNHDA, SQIVND (reference sequence). CDR3 length: 15 residues. The CDR3 nucleotides read TGTGCCAGTAGTATAGGCTATGGGAACACCGGGGAGCTGTTTTTT. The encoded protein is CASSIGYGNTGELFF.

The rearrangement links TRBV7-6 to TRBJ2-4, with a possible D match to TRBD2 (6 bases). CDR3 length: 17 amino acids. Trimming took 7 bases from V and 3 from J, leaving 22 bases between them. CDR1 is SGHVS, CDR2 FNYEAQ, per germline. In nucleotides, the CDR3 is TGTGCCAGCACCCCATTTCCTAGGGCGGGGCGCAAAAACATTCAGTACTTC. Translating gives CASTPFPRAGRKNIQYF.

The rearrangement uses TRBV29-1 and TRBJ2-1; 8 bases match TRBD1. Trimming cost V 6 bases and J 7 bases; bases outside gene matches: 8. The CDR3 sequence is 13 residues long. Germline assignment: CDR1 SQVTM and CDR2 ANQGSEA. The CDR3 loop reads CSVAQGAVNEQFF. As DNA, the CDR3 is TGCAGCGTGGCGCAGGGGGCGGTGAATGAGCAGTTCTTC.

The chain carries TRBV27 and TRBJ2-7; D gene uncertain. V lost 9 bases to trimming and J lost 0 bases, with 18 bases between them. CDR1 is MNHEY and CDR2 is SMNVEV in the germline V gene (reference sequence). CDR3 length equals 15 residues. The CDR3 nucleotides read TGTGCCAGGCCTAAGCGACACCGCAGCTCCTACGAGCAGTACTTC. Its protein product is CARPKRHRSSYEQYF.

This chain connects TRBV4-1 to TRBJ1-1, with D unclear. Germline-derived CDR1 and CDR2 are MGHRA and YSYEKL. V was cut by 0 bases and J by 4 bases, with 6 bases left in between. CDR3 length equals 13 residues. The CDR3 is CASSQDPVTEAFF. In DNA, the CDR3 is TGCGCCAGCAGCCAAGATCCAGTCACTGAAGCTTTCTTT.

The chain joins TRBV29-1 to TRBJ1-2, with 8 nucleotides matching TRBD1. J was trimmed by 3 bases and V by 6 bases; bases with no gene match: 6. The CDR3 length is 13 residues. Germline CDR1 reads SQVTM; CDR2 reads ANQGSEA. The CDR3 reads CSVSTGGYYGYTF. The CDR3 region has the DNA TGCAGCGTCTCAACAGGGGGGTACTATGGCTACACCTTC. Full variable domain (rest looked up from reference TRBV29-1 and TRBJ1-2): SAVISQKPSRDICQRGTSLTIQCQVDSQVTMMFWYRQQPGQSLTLIATANQGSEATYESGFVIDKFPISRPNLTFSTLTVSNMSPEDSSIYLCSVSTGGYYGYTFGSGTRLTVV.

The chain uses TRBV4-1 and TRBJ1-2; possible D gene TRBD1, 6 bases. The CDR3 covers 17 residues. The germline V gene has CDR1 MGHRA and CDR2 YSYEKL. The ends were cut back, 1 base at V and 0 bases at J, with 15 bases in the middle. The CDR3, as DNA: TGCGCCAGCAGCCAAGTCCCAGTTAGGGGGGCTAACTATGGCTACACCTTC. The encoded protein is CASSQVPVRGANYGYTF.

The V gene is TRBV29-1, the J gene TRBJ2-1, with 9 nucleotides matching TRBD2. The V segment lost 7 bases and the J segment 3 bases; nucleotides outside the gene matches: 4. Germline lookup yields CDR1 SQVTM and CDR2 ANQGSEA. The CDR3 has 13 residues. As DNA, the CDR3 is TGCAGCGGTAAGCGGGAGGTCTACAATGAGCAGTTCTTC. Its protein product is CSGKREVYNEQFF.

Turning to this clonotype: Just one base apart from a much larger clone, this may be a read error. The rearrangement uses TRBV24-1 and TRBJ2-5, with no clear D. CDR1 is KGHDR and CDR2 is SFDVKD in the germline V gene. The CDR3 sequence is 11 residues long. Trimming left V 7 bases short and J 0 bases short, with 2 bases between. In DNA form, the CDR3 reads TGTGCCACCAGCTACCAAGAGACCCAGTACTTC. Protein: CATSYQETQYF.

This chain links TRBV4-2 with TRBJ2-2; 9 nucleotides line up with TRBD2. CDR1 is LGHNA, CDR2 YNFKEQ, per germline. Unmatched junction bases numbered 8, after V lost 0 bases and J lost 3 bases. The CDR3 loop spans 18 amino acids. Here the CDR3 DNA reads TGTGCCAGCAGCCAAGAAGAGGGCGGGAGGGTCTACACCGGGGAGCTGTTTTTT. It specifies CASSQEEGGRVYTGELFF.

The chain uses TRBV15 and TRBJ2-2; TRBD1 aligns across 9 bases. CDR1 LNHNV and CDR2 YYDKDF come from the germline V gene (reference sequence). The junction had 7 bases not matched to a gene; V was cut back by 0 bases and J by 8 bases. There are 16 residues in the CDR3. The CDR3 DNA sequence: TGTGCCACCAGCAGAGATCGGGGGACAGGGAAGGGGGAGCTGTTTTTT. The encoded protein is CATSRDRGTGKGELFF.

V usage is TRBV9 and J usage is TRBJ1-1; possible D gene TRBD1, 6 bases. V was cut by 0 bases and J by 1 base, with 10 bases left in between. Looked up from germline, CDR1 is SGDLS and CDR2 is YYNGEE. This CDR3 contains 15 residues. This chain's CDR3 is CASSVVGAGNTEAFF. The CDR3 nucleotides read TGTGCCAGCAGCGTAGTGGGGGCGGGGAACACTGAAGCTTTCTTT.

Here the CDR3 DNA reads TGTGCCTGGAGTGTAAAGTCCACAGATACGCAGTATTTT. Its translation is CAWSVKSTDTQYF. V and J are TRBV30 and TRBJ2-3; D is ambiguous. Trimming removed 0 bases at V and 2 bases at J, with 6 bases between. The V gene's germline CDR1 is GTSNPN and CDR2 SVGIG (reference sequence). The CDR3 has 13 residues.

The chain combines TRBV18 with TRBJ2-1; 7 bases map to TRBD2. The CDR3 extends over 14 amino acids. Germline assignment: CDR1 KGHSH and CDR2 LQKENI. V was pared by 5 bases and J by 2 bases, with 3 bases of the junction left unmatched. CDR3 DNA: TGTGCCAGCTCAAGTCTAGCGGCCTACAATGAGCAGTTCTTC. Translated: CASSSLAAYNEQFF.

The chain has TRBV5-1 and TRBJ2-3; TRBD1 is a possible D gene (6 bases). Germline assignment: CDR1 SGHRS and CDR2 YFSETQ. V lost 1 base and J lost 2, with 11 bases in between. This CDR3 region has 15 residues. CDR3 sequence reads: CASSLMQGNTDTQYF. The CDR3 region has the DNA TGCGCCAGCAGCTTGATGCAGGGGAACACAGATACGCAGTATTTT.

CDR3 sequence reads: CASSQGTGRSQYEQYF. The CDR3 region has the DNA TGCGCCAGTAGCCAAGGGACAGGAAGGTCCCAGTACGAGCAGTACTTC. The rearrangement uses TRBV5-1 and TRBJ2-7, with 8 positions matching TRBD1. The V gene's germline CDR1 is SGHRS and CDR2 YFSETQ. The CDR3 totals 16 residues. V shed 8 bases and J 4 bases; nucleotides not matched to a gene: 17.

V is TRBV30 and J is TRBJ2-7; maybe TRBD1 (6 bases). V was clipped by 5 bases and J by 2 bases, with 7 bases between them. The CDR3 runs to 11 residues. Germline V lookup: CDR1 GTSNPN, CDR2 SVGIG (reference sequence). This chain's CDR3 is CAWGDTYEQYF. The CDR3 DNA is TGTGCCTGGGGGGACACCTACGAGCAGTACTTC.

The chain combines TRBV7-2 with TRBJ2-5; D gene uncertain. The germline V gene encodes CDR1 SGHTA and CDR2 FQGNSA. The CDR3 is 13 amino acids. V lost 5 bases, J lost 5 bases, and 12 bases lay in between. The CDR3 is CASSRAPAETQYF. CDR3 DNA: TGTGCCAGCAGCCGGGCCCCGGCGGAGACCCAGTACTTC.